A selection of T cell receptor beta chains follows, all from one sample in a study of beta chain features in type 1 diabetes. Some clones are missing from TCRdb's copy, which holds only in-frame ones; the method was immunoSEQ multiplex PCR. The sample records about 700,000 clones, 10% to 15% being singletons. Sequencing was carried out using naive CD4+ T cells from blood. Every receptor here comes from a man between 18 and 29 years old with type 1 diabetes. Each CDR3 is given with its conserved first and last residue. A D gene is named only where the DNA matches it firmly. Part of the rows lack a size; the others show once, few, many or a class for expanded clones.

CDR3 DNA,CDR3 protein,V gene,clone size,J gene,D gene
TGTGCCAGCTACACAGCATATCAGCCCCAGCATTTT,CASYTAYQPQHF,TRBV28,.,TRBJ1-5,.
TGTGCCAGCATGGGAATGGACAGGATTTCCTACGAGCAGTACTTC,CASMGMDRISYEQYF,TRBV2,few,TRBJ2-7,TRBD1
TGCGCCAGCAGCCAAGGACAGGGGGCTGTGAACACTGAAGCTTTCTTT,CASSQGQGAVNTEAFF,TRBV4-1,few,TRBJ1-1,TRBD1
TGTGCCAGCAGCCTGGGGGTAAGCGGGGACGTCACAGATACGCAGTATTTT,CASSLGVSGDVTDTQYF,TRBV5-6,.,TRBJ2-3,TRBD2
TGTGCCAGCAGTAGGATTAATGGAAACACCATATATTTT,CASSRINGNTIYF,TRBV7-8,.,TRBJ1-3,.
TGTGCCTGGAGTGGACCCGGGACAGGAGTTAACTATGGCTACACCTTC,CAWSGPGTGVNYGYTF,TRBV30,.,TRBJ1-2,TRBD1
TGTGCCAGCAGCTTAGCAGGGGACACCGGGGAGCTGTTTTTT,CASSLAGDTGELFF,TRBV11-1,.,TRBJ2-2,.
TGTGCCAGCAGTGACAGGGGCCGCGGCTACACCTTC,CASSDRGRGYTF,TRBV6-4,.,TRBJ1-2,.
TGTGCCAGCAGCTTCGGGGGGAACTGGGCCTACAATGAGCAGTTCTTC,CASSFGGNWAYNEQFF,TRBV7-6,.,TRBJ2-1,TRBD2
TGCGCCAGCAGGGTCAACGAGGGGAACTATGGCTACACCTTC,CASRVNEGNYGYTF,TRBV5-1,few,TRBJ1-2,.
TGTGCCTGGGAGGCGGGGACAAGGCCGAACTTTGAGCAGTTCTTC,CAWEAGTRPNFEQFF,TRBV30,few,TRBJ2-1,.
TGCGCCAGCAGCTTCGGCAGAACCACTGAAGCTTTCTTT,CASSFGRTTEAFF,TRBV5-1,few,TRBJ1-1,.
TGCGCCAGCTCTGCCGGACAGGGGCTCGAGCAGTACTTC,CASSAGQGLEQYF,TRBV5-1,few,TRBJ2-7,TRBD1
TGTGCCAGCAGCGTAACCGGGACAGGAGACAATGAGCAGTTCTTC,CASSVTGTGDNEQFF,TRBV7-9,.,TRBJ2-1,TRBD1
TGTGCTAGTGGCCCGGGACTAGCCGTGCAGTTCTTC,CASGPGLAVQFF,TRBV12-5,.,TRBJ2-1,TRBD2
TGTGCCAGCAGCAACGGGGTCGGCTACACCTTC,CASSNGVGYTF,TRBV6-6,.,TRBJ1-2,.
TGCAGCGTTGATCTTCAGAACACCGGGGAGCTGTTTTTT,CSVDLQNTGELFF,TRBV29-1,.,TRBJ2-2,.
TGTGCCAGCAGCTTGGGGCCAGGCGGCGAGCAGTTCTTC,CASSLGPGGEQFF,TRBV5-6,.,TRBJ2-1,.
TGTGCCAGCAGCCCTGAACTCTCTGGAAACACCATATATTTT,CASSPELSGNTIYF,TRBV9,.,TRBJ1-3,.
TGTGCCTGGAGTGGGGACAGGGTCGGTTCACCCCTCCACTTT,CAWSGDRVGSPLHF,TRBV30,.,TRBJ1-6,TRBD1
TGTGCAAGTCGCTCCAATATGAGTAAACTGTTTTTT,CASRSNMSKLFF,TRBV12-2,.,TRBJ1-4,.
TGTGCCACCAGCAGAGAGGTCATCTCCTACGAGCAGTACTTC,CATSREVISYEQYF,TRBV15,.,TRBJ2-7,.
TGCGCCAGCAGCCAAGATAAGGGGGTTGGTTTCAACATTCAGTACTTC,CASSQDKGVGFNIQYF,TRBV4-1,.,TRBJ2-4,.
TGTGCCAGCTCTCCGCAGGGTAACACTGAAGCTTTCTTT,CASSPQGNTEAFF,TRBV18,.,TRBJ1-1,.
TGTGCCAGCAGTGTTTCCCTCGGGGGGGGCTACAATGAGCAGTTCTTC,CASSVSLGGGYNEQFF,TRBV6-1,few,TRBJ2-1,TRBD2
TGTGCCAGTGGCCCCCGGCCGCAGGGACCCGGCGGCTACACCTTC,CASGPRPQGPGGYTF,TRBV27,.,TRBJ1-2,.
TGTGCCAGCAGTCGACACTCCCGCGAGCAGTACTTC,CASSRHSREQYF,TRBV21-1,.,TRBJ2-7,.
TGTGCCAGCAGCTCCCGGACTGCCCTGAACACTGAAGCTTTCTTT,CASSSRTALNTEAFF,TRBV7-2,few,TRBJ1-1,.
TGTGCCACCAGCAAGCCAGAACCCTATGGCTACACCTTC,CATSKPEPYGYTF,TRBV15,few,TRBJ1-2,.
TGTGCCAGCAGCTTGGAGGGGAGGGATTCACCCCTCCACTTT,CASSLEGRDSPLHF,TRBV5-4,.,TRBJ1-6,.
TGTGCCAGCAGCTTAGATAGGCTTCCCCTGCAAGAGACCCAGTACTTC,CASSLDRLPLQETQYF,TRBV11-2,few,TRBJ2-5,.
TGTGCCAGCAGCTTAGGTCCCGGGTACACAGATACGCAGTATTTT,CASSLGPGYTDTQYF,TRBV7-9,few,TRBJ2-3,.
TGCGCCAGCAGCCTGGATAATTCACCCCTCCACTTT,CASSLDNSPLHF,TRBV5-1,few,TRBJ1-6,.
TGTGCCAAGGGTCTGCGGGAGCAGTTCTTC,CAKGLREQFF,TRBV2,.,TRBJ2-1,.
TGTGCCAGCAGGACAGGGATCTCCTATGGCTACACCTTC,CASRTGISYGYTF,TRBV7-2,.,TRBJ1-2,TRBD1
TGTGCCAGCGGAAGAGGCTCATTCTACAATGAGCAGTTCTTC,CASGRGSFYNEQFF,TRBV21-1,.,TRBJ2-1,.
TGTGCCAGTAGTAACACAGATACGCAGTATTTT,CASSNTDTQYF,TRBV19,few,TRBJ2-3,.